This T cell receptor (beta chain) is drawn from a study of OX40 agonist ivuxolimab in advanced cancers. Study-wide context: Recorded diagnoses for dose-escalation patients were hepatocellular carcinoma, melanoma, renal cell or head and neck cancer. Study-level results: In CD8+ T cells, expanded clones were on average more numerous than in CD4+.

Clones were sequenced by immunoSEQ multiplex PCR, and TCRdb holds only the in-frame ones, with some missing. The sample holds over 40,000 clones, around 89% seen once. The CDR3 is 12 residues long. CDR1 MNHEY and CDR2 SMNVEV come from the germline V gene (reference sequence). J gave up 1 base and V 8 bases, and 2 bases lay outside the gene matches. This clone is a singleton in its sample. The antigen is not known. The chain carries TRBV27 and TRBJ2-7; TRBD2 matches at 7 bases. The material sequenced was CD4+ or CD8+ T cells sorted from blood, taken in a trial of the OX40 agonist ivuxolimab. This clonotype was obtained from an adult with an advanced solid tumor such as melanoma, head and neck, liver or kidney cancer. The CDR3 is CASGGGSYEQYF. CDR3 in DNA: TGTGCCAGCGGCGGGGGATCCTACGAGCAGTACTTC.